This is a list of T cell receptor beta chains from one sample in a study of blood T cells in healthy people across ages. A single record per CDR3 protein comes from TCRdb applying MiXCR to the 5' RACE reads. The repertoire consists of about 1.1 million distinct CDR3 sequences, with approximately 38% occurring once and the leading ten covering around 14%. The sample was blood. The source is a man aged 18 to 30 in good health. Each CDR3 is given with its conserved first and last residue. Each record gives: V gene, clone size, J gene, D gene, CDR3 protein, CDR3 DNA. D genes are given only for firm matches. Not every row has a clone size; where given, it reads once, few, many or a size class.

>TRBV10-3|few|TRBJ1-3|TRBD1
CAIRTTGNGNTIYF
TGTGCCATCAGAACGACAGGGAACGGAAACACCATATATTTT
>TRBV12-3/TRBV12-4|-|TRBJ2-3|-
CASSPPRQNTDTQYF
TGTGCCAGCAGTCCCCCGAGACAGAACACAGATACGCAGTATTTT
>TRBV30|-|TRBJ2-5|-
CAWSPLGATQETQYF
TGTGCCTGGAGTCCCCTAGGAGCGACCCAAGAGACCCAGTACTTC
>TRBV4-2|-|TRBJ2-1|TRBD2
CASSQEPSGVSYEQFF
TGTGCCAGCAGCCAAGAACCTAGCGGGGTCTCCTACGAGCAGTTCTTC
>TRBV7-2|-|TRBJ1-2|-
CASSKTPATNYGYTF
TGTGCCAGCAGCAAAACGCCAGCAACCAACTATGGCTACACCTTC
>TRBV12-3/TRBV12-4|-|TRBJ1-4|TRBD1
CASTLTGQNEKLFF
TGTGCCAGCACCCTGACAGGGCAGAATGAAAAACTGTTTTTT
>TRBV7-2|few|TRBJ2-7|TRBD2
CASSLVLAGDNIFYEQYF
TGTGCCAGCAGCTTAGTGTTAGCGGGGGACAATATATTCTACGAGCAGTACTTC
>TRBV7-9|-|TRBJ2-5|TRBD2
CASSTLVGSGVQETQYF
TGTGCCAGCAGCACTCTAGTGGGTAGCGGGGTCCAAGAGACCCAGTACTTC
>TRBV28|few|TRBJ2-5|-
CASSLVGKLETQYF
TGTGCCAGCAGTTTAGTGGGGAAATTAGAGACCCAGTACTTC
>TRBV20-1|-|TRBJ1-5|TRBD1
CSAPRQGAQPQHF
TGCAGTGCTCCCCGACAGGGGGCCCAGCCCCAGCATTTT
>TRBV6-1|once|TRBJ2-5|-
CASSEGSRTGQYF
TGTGCCAGCAGTGAGGGATCTAGAACCGGGCAGTACTTC
>TRBV28|-|TRBJ2-3|-
CASSLPFGRRRTDTQYF
TGTGCCAGCAGTCTCCCCTTCGGCAGGCGCCGCACAGATACGCAGTATTTT
>TRBV12-3/TRBV12-4|-|TRBJ1-1|TRBD1
CASSWDSTNTEAFF
TGTGCCAGCAGTTGGGACAGCACAAACACTGAAGCTTTCTTT
>TRBV6-1|-|TRBJ2-5|-
CATHEETQYF
TGTGCCACACACGAGGAGACCCAGTACTTC
>TRBV3-1|-|TRBJ2-5|-
CASSQLDRRETQYF
TGTGCCAGCAGCCAACTAGACAGGCGAGAGACCCAGTACTTC
>TRBV12-3/TRBV12-4|-|TRBJ2-3|-
CASSLAGGTTSTDTQYF
TGTGCCAGCAGTTTAGCGGGGGGAACTACAAGCACAGATACGCAGTATTTT
>TRBV6-5|-|TRBJ1-2|-
CASRVTAGNYGYTF
TGTGCCAGCAGGGTCACGGCCGGTAACTATGGCTACACCTTC
>TRBV4-2|-|TRBJ2-2|-
CASSQETAVNTGELFF
TGTGCCAGCAGCCAAGAGACCGCGGTGAACACCGGGGAGCTGTTTTTT
>TRBV3-1|-|TRBJ1-1|-
CASSQEFQEDTEAFF
TGTGCCAGCAGCCAAGAATTCCAGGAGGACACTGAAGCTTTCTTT
>TRBV20-1|-|TRBJ2-5|TRBD2
CSARGLAVETQYF
TGCAGTGCTAGAGGCCTAGCGGTGGAGACCCAGTACTTC
>TRBV5-6|few|TRBJ2-5|-
CASSLTGIETQYF
TGTGCCAGCAGCTTAACAGGGATTGAGACCCAGTACTTC
>TRBV2|few|TRBJ1-1|-
CASTEGEVGKAFF
TGTGCCAGCACTGAAGGGGAGGTTGGAAAAGCTTTCTTT
>TRBV20-1|-|TRBJ1-6|-
CSARQGPKSPLHF
TGCAGTGCTAGACAGGGTCCCAAATCACCCCTCCACTTT
>TRBV4-2|few|TRBJ1-5|-
CASSQDIAGGYQPQHF
TGTGCCAGCAGCCAAGATATTGCCGGTGGATATCAGCCCCAGCATTTT
>TRBV6-2/TRBV6-3|-|TRBJ2-1|TRBD2
CASDLGSGGYNEQFF
TGTGCCAGCGACTTAGGTAGCGGGGGCTACAATGAGCAGTTCTTC
>TRBV11-2|few|TRBJ1-4|TRBD1
CASSPGGGTREKLFF
TGTGCCAGCAGCCCAGGGGGGGGGACCCGGGAAAAACTGTTTTTT
>TRBV21-1|-|TRBJ1-3|-
CASITGASGNTIYF
TGTGCCAGCATAACAGGGGCTTCTGGAAACACCATATATTTT
>TRBV7-9|few|TRBJ1-4|-
CASSPRRPNEKLFF
TGTGCCAGCAGCCCTCGACGGCCTAATGAAAAACTGTTTTTT
>TRBV9|many|TRBJ2-1|TRBD2
CASSEPGLGRADEQFF
TGTGCCAGCAGCGAACCGGGACTAGGAAGAGCGGATGAGCAGTTCTTC
>TRBV9|-|TRBJ2-5|TRBD2
CASSAGTSRYF
TGTGCCAGCAGCGCCGGGACTAGCCGGTACTTC
>TRBV3-1|many|TRBJ2-7|-
CASTPQAWSDEQYF
TGTGCCAGCACCCCACAGGCCTGGTCAGACGAGCAGTACTTC
>TRBV12-3/TRBV12-4|-|TRBJ2-1|TRBD1
CASSAKGGFEQFF
TGTGCCAGCAGTGCCAAAGGGGGCTTCGAGCAGTTCTTC
>TRBV4-3|few|TRBJ2-1|-
CASSQVRNNEQFF
TGCGCCAGCAGCCAAGTGCGTAACAATGAGCAGTTCTTC
>TRBV20-1|-|TRBJ2-5|-
CSAERDTQETQYF
TGCAGTGCCGAAAGGGATACACAAGAGACCCAGTACTTC
>TRBV6-2/TRBV6-3|many|TRBJ2-5|TRBD2
CASSLSGGLQETQYF
TGTGCCAGCAGTTTGAGCGGGGGCCTCCAAGAGACCCAGTACTTC
>TRBV4-3|-|TRBJ2-1|-
CASSQEGARGNEQFF
TGCGCCAGCAGCCAAGAAGGGGCTAGGGGCAATGAGCAGTTCTTC
>TRBV5-1|-|TRBJ1-1|TRBD1
CASSPSGQGENTEAFF
TGCGCCAGCAGCCCTTCGGGACAGGGAGAGAACACTGAAGCTTTCTTT
>TRBV9|few|TRBJ2-1|TRBD2
CASGHGTSGSYNEQFF
TGTGCCAGCGGCCACGGGACTAGCGGTTCCTACAATGAGCAGTTCTTC
>TRBV20-1|-|TRBJ1-6|-
CSARETVNSPLHF
TGCAGTGCTAGGGAGACCGTTAATTCACCCCTCCACTTT
>TRBV2|-|TRBJ2-3|-
CASSASTGTQYF
TGTGCCAGCAGTGCTAGCACAGGTACGCAGTATTTT
>TRBV11-1|-|TRBJ2-3|-
CASKGQNRAGTDTQYF
TGTGCCAGCAAAGGGCAAAACAGGGCGGGCACAGATACGCAGTATTTT
>TRBV5-5|-|TRBJ1-2|-
CASSMTGASVFNYGYTF
TGTGCCAGCAGTATGACGGGGGCCTCCGTCTTTAACTATGGCTACACCTTC
>TRBV6-2/TRBV6-3|few|TRBJ2-1|TRBD1
CASSLRTGSHEQFF
TGTGCCAGCAGTTTACGGACAGGGAGCCATGAGCAGTTCTTC
>TRBV20-1|-|TRBJ1-3|-
CSARDAGALFSGNTIYF
TGCAGTGCTAGAGATGCAGGGGCCTTATTCTCTGGAAACACCATATATTTT
>TRBV5-1|few|TRBJ1-2|-
CASSPAVGVEFYGYTF
TGCGCCAGCAGCCCCGCAGTAGGTGTGGAGTTCTATGGCTACACCTTC
>TRBV4-2|-|TRBJ1-1|-
CATRGGMNTEAFF
TGTGCCACGCGCGGGGGCATGAACACTGAAGCTTTCTTT
>TRBV20-1|few|TRBJ1-4|TRBD1
CSARDLGTVNEKLFF
TGCAGTGCTAGAGATCTTGGGACAGTAAATGAAAAACTGTTTTTT
>TRBV12-3/TRBV12-4|-|TRBJ1-5|TRBD1
CASSLGGQGSNQPQHF
TGTGCCAGCAGTTTAGGGGGACAGGGAAGCAATCAGCCCCAGCATTTT
>TRBV4-2|-|TRBJ1-5|-
CASSQLPGGVVGQPQHF
TGTGCCAGCAGCCAACTCCCTGGGGGAGTAGTGGGTCAGCCCCAGCATTTT
>TRBV4-2|-|TRBJ1-4|TRBD1
CASSQGTGGSTNEKLFF
TGTGCCAGCAGCCAAGGGACAGGGGGGTCAACTAATGAAAAACTGTTTTTT
>TRBV20-1|-|TRBJ2-7|TRBD2
CSANLAGFPYEQYF
TGCAGTGCTAACTTAGCGGGGTTCCCCTACGAGCAGTACTTC
>TRBV5-8|-|TRBJ2-3|-
CAGSLELVTDTQYF
TGTGCCGGCAGCTTGGAACTAGTAACAGATACGCAGTATTTT
>TRBV12-3/TRBV12-4|once|TRBJ1-2|-
CASSRRDSDGYTF
TGTGCCAGCAGCCGACGGGACTCTGACGGCTACACCTTC
>TRBV29-1|-|TRBJ1-1|TRBD1
CSGRRGLGEAFF
TGCAGCGGAAGGAGGGGGCTTGGGGAAGCTTTCTTT
>TRBV20-1|-|TRBJ2-5|-
CSAPDTYQETQYF
TGCAGTGCTCCGGACACCTACCAAGAGACCCAGTACTTC
>TRBV3-1|-|TRBJ2-2|-
CASSQMNTGELFF
TGTGCCAGCAGCCAAATGAACACCGGGGAGCTGTTTTTT
>TRBV20-1|once|TRBJ1-1|-
CSARREAEAFF
TGCAGTGCTAGAAGGGAGGCTGAAGCTTTCTTT
>TRBV20-1|-|TRBJ1-1|TRBD1
CSTWDSPNTEAFF
TGCAGTACTTGGGACAGCCCGAACACTGAAGCTTTCTTT
>TRBV4-3|-|TRBJ2-1|-
CASSPEHRGAEANNEQFF
TGCGCCAGCAGCCCCGAGCATCGAGGGGCAGAAGCAAACAATGAGCAGTTCTTC
>TRBV7-2|-|TRBJ1-2|TRBD1
CASSLEGQGHGYTF
TGTGCCAGCAGCTTAGAGGGACAGGGGCATGGCTACACCTTC